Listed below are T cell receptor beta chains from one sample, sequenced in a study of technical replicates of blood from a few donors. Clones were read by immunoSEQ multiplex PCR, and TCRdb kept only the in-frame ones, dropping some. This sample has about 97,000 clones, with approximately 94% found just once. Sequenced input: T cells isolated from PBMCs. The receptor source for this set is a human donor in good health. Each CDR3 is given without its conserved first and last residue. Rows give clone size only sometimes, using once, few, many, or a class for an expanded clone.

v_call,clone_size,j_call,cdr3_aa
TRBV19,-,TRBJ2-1,ASSKTTGDNEQF
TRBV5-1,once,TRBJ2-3,ASSQGRDADTQY
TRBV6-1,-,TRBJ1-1,ASGNRIGNTEAF
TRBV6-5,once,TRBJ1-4,ASSWTGVDREKLF
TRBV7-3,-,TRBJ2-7,ASSLGDNSYEQY
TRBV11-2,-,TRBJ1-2,ASSLNQAYYGYT
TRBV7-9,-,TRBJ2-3,ASSPEVDTQY
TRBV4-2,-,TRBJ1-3,ASSQDQEQIVGNTIY
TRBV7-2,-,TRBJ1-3,ASSQVGSSGNTIY
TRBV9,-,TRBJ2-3,ASSVEPRGLADTQY
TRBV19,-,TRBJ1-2,ASGGFNYGYT
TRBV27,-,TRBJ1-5,ASRLTYNQPQH
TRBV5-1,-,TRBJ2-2,ASSQDRGGTGELF
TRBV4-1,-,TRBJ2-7,ASSLGTSTYEQY
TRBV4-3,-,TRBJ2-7,ASSQDPGGWREQY
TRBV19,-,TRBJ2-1,ASSLGTDYNEQF
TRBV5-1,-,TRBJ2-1,ASSLDRTSGNEQF
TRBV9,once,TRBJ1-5,ASSVGGQTYNQPQH
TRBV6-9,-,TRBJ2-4,ASSYDRGNIQY
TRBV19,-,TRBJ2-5,ASSIRAGGFETQY
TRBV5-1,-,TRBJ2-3,ASSASGGTDTQY
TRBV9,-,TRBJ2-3,ASSVEGLTDTQY
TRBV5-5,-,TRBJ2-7,ASSLIRDSYEQY
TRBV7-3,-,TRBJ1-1,ASSLIRGLNTEAF
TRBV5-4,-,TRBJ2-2,ASSQGTSGVTGELF
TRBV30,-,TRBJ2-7,AWHTGHEQY
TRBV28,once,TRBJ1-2,ASSFRGQGSYT
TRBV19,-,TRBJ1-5,ASSMGTGGQPQH
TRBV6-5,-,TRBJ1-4,ASRGAGTGLEKLF
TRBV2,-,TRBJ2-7,ASPRTSGELYEQY
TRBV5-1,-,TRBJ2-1,ASSLAGGYQGEQF
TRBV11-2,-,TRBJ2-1,ASSQTGQGSDEQF
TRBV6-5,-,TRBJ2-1,ASNRGLAGNNEQF
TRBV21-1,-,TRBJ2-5,ASSITGGPGRETQY
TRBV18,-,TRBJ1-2,ASSRFTAEYGYT
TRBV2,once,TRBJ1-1,ASSTDRDRGRLGTEAF
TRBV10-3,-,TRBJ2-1,AISEGLAGDKNEQF
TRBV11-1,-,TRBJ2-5,ASSDDRGRGKETQY
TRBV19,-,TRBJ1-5,ASNPGVSNQPQH
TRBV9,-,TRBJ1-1,ASSVSGDKGTEAF
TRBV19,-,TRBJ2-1,ASRIQGGDEQF
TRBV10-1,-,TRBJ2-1,ASSVTSGPLGEQF
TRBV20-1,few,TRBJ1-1,SASPTGSAF
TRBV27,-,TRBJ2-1,ASSSGQGGYNEQF
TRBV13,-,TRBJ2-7,ASSLGSSGAEQY
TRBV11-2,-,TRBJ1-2,ASSETLQEGYT
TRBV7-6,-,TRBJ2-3,ASKLAGAISTDTQY
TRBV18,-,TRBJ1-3,ASSPVEWAGIRNTIY
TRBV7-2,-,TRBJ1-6,AGGGHLSSYNSPLH
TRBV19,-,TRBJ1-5,ASSIGGGYNQPQH
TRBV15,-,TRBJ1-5,ATSKQMVGQPQH
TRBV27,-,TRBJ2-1,ASSLRWGENNEQF